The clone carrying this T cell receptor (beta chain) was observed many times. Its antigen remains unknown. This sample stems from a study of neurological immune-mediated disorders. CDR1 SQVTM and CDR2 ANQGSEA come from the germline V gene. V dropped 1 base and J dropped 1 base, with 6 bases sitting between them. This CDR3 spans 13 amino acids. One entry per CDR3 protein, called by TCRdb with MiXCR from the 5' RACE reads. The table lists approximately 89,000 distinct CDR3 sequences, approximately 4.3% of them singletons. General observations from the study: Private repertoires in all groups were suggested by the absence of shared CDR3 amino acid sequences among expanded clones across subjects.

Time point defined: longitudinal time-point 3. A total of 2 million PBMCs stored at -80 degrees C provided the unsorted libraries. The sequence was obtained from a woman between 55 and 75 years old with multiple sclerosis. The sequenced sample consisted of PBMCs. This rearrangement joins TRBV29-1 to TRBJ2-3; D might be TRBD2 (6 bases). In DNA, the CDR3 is TGCAGCGTTGAAGCGGGGGGCACAGATACGCAGTATTTT. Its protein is CSVEAGGTDTQYF.